The sequence of this T cell receptor beta chain was determined in a study of beta chain features in type 1 diabetes. Study context: Cell yields, gender and age were comparable in patients and healthy donors.

Whole-study findings and limits: All four CD4+ subsets from Type 1 diabetes patients carried moderately but significantly shorter TCRB CDR3s. In type 1 diabetes patients, VDJ junctions had fewer insertions; deletions at these junctions were more frequent.

The entirety of the isolated RNA underwent reverse transcription, so expressed TCRB transcripts were sequenced. Libraries were prepared by immunoSEQ multiplex PCR; TCRdb keeps only in-frame clonotypes and omits some of them. The profile shows around 260,000 clones, over 20% of them singletons. Each of the CD4+ naive, central memory, regulatory and stem cell-like memory populations was sorted via CD45RO/CCR7/CD25/CD127/CD95/CD27. The V and J ends lost 5 bases and 2 bases, in that order; junction bases with no gene match: 8. This CDR3 is built from 17 residues. In germline, CDR1 is SGHTA, CDR2 FQGNSA. This clone was detected a few times. The antigen is undetermined.

The rearrangement links TRBV7-2 to TRBJ2-3, with 12 bases identical to TRBD2. This clonotype was obtained from a woman in her 40s with type 1 diabetes. Sequencing was done on a sample of naive CD4+ T cells from blood. The CDR3 loop is CASSALAGGGTTDTQYF. For the CDR3, the DNA is TGTGCCAGCAGCGCTCTAGCGGGAGGGGGTACCACAGATACGCAGTATTTT.